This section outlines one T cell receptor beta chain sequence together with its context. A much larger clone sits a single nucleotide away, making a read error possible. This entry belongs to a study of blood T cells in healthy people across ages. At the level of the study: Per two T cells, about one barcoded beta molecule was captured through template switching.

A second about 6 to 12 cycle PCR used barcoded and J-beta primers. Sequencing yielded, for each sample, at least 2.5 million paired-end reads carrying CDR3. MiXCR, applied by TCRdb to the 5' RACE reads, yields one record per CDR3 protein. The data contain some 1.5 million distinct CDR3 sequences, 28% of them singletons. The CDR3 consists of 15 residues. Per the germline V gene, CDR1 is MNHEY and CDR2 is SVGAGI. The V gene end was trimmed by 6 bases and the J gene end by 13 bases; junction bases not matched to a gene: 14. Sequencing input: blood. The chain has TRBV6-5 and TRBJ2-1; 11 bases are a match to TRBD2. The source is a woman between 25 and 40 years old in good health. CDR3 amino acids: CASRETSGVLETQFF. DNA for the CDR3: TGTGCCAGCAGAGAGACTAGCGGGGTATTGGAGACCCAGTTCTTC.